This entry lists 8 T cell receptor beta chains sequenced from one sample in a study of blood T cells in healthy people across ages. A J-beta primer mix and a sample-barcoded 5' primer were used in a second PCR of about 7 to 12 cycles. Each CDR3 protein gets one entry after TCRdb re-called the 5' RACE reads with MiXCR. The repertoire holds 750,000 to 1,000,000 distinct CDR3 sequences, with almost 30% as singletons. The data also belong to a second study, concerning T cells of mothers and their children.

Sequenced input: blood. These receptors were collected from a woman aged 40 to 50 in good health.

This clonotype occurred a few times. The rearrangement joins TRBV12-3 or TRBV12-4 to TRBJ2-7; 9 positions agree with TRBD2. The trim removed 3 bases at V and 5 bases at J, leaving 14 bases unmatched. The CDR3 length is 17 residues. CDR3 in amino acids: CASSFGGGAEWYHEQYF. Written as DNA, the CDR3 is TGTGCCAGCAGTTTCGGCGGGGGGGCCGAGTGGTACCACGAGCAGTACTTC.

Comment on this clonotype: This sequence may be a read error, since a much larger clone differs from it by one base. This rearrangement joins TRBV21-1 to TRBJ2-7; the table's TRBD1 call for D was not verified on the DNA. TRBV21-1 is given as a pseudogene. This CDR3 is 17 amino acids long. The CDR3 region is CASSKEKSYRTACEQYF. For the CDR3, the DNA is TGTGCCAGCAGCAAGGAAAAATCGTATAGGACAGCCTGCGAGCAGTACTTC.

The table lists this clonotype with a few counts. The genes are TRBV7-9 and TRBJ1-2, with a tentative D call TRBD1 (6 bases). Deletions cut 5 bases from V and 10 bases from J, with 17 bases between. Germline V gene sequence: CDR1 SEHNR, CDR2 FQNEAQ (reference sequence). The CDR3 runs to 13 residues. The DNA for the CDR3 is TGTGCCAGCAGCCCTCGACGGGACATTCCCTACACCTTC. It specifies CASSPRRDIPYTF.

The CDR3 DNA is TGCAGTGCTAGAGAGGCCCAGGATTTCCGGCATGGCTACACCTTC. Protein: CSAREAQDFRHGYTF. V and J are TRBV20-1 and TRBJ1-2; no firm D call. This CDR3 comprises 15 residues. V was clipped by 0 bases and J by 6 bases, with 17 bases between them. CDR1 is DFQATT and CDR2 is SNEGSKA in the germline V gene (reference sequence).

There are many counts of this clonotype. V is TRBV3-1 and J is TRBJ2-5; TRBD2 matches at 11 bases. Trimming cost V 6 bases and J 4 bases; bases outside gene matches: 10. The germline gives CDR1 LGHDT, CDR2 YNNKEL (reference sequence). The CDR3 runs 16 residues. CDR3 nucleotide sequence: TGTGCCAGCAGTCCCGGGGGTAGCGGGGGGGCAGAGACCCAGTACTTC. Protein sequence: CASSPGGSGGAETQYF.

V is TRBV5-1 and J is TRBJ1-1, with 8 bases identical to TRBD1. V shed 3 bases and J 0 bases; nucleotides not matched to a gene: 10. This CDR3 spans 17 amino acids. Germline V lookup: CDR1 SGHRS, CDR2 YFSETQ. The CDR3 sequence is CASSSQGATSLNTEAFF. The DNA of the CDR3 is TGCGCCAGCAGCTCGCAGGGGGCCACGTCACTGAACACTGAAGCTTTCTTT.

The rearrangement links TRBV18 to TRBJ1-1, with D hard to call. Trimming cost V 4 bases and J 4 bases, with 22 bases left between them. The CDR3 extends over 17 amino acids. Germline assignment: CDR1 KGHSH and CDR2 LQKENI. CDR3 nucleotides: TGTGCCAGCTCACAATTAAATCGAAATGGCGATGCCACTGAAGCTTTCTTT. This gives the protein CASSQLNRNGDATEAFF.

CDR3 sequence reads: CASSRTGEYYNEQYF. As DNA, the CDR3 is TGCGCCAGCAGTCGGACAGGGGAATACTACAATGAGCAGTACTTC. The genes are TRBV5-1 and TRBJ2-1, with 9 bases identical to TRBD1. The DNA end lines up better with TRBJ2-7; the J call may be wrong. This CDR3 has 15 residues. Per germline, CDR1 SGHRS and CDR2 YFSETQ.